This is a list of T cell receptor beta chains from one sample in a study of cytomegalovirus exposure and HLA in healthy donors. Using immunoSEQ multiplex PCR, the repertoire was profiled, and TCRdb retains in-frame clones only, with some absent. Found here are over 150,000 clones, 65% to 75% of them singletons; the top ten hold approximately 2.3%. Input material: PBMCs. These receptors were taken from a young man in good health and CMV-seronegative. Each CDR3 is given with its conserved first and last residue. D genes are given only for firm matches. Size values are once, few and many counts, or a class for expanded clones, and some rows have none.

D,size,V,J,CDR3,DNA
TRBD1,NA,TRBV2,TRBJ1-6,CASTRGRGPSSYNSPLHF,TGTGCCAGCACTCGAGGCAGGGGGCCCAGCTCCTATAATTCACCCCTCCACTTT
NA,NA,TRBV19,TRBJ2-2,CASSNPNTGELFF,TGTGCCAGTAGTAATCCAAACACCGGGGAGCTGTTTTTT
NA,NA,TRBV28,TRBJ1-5,CASSLELANQPQNF,TGTGCCAGCAGTTTAGAACTAGCCAATCAGCCCCAGAATTTT
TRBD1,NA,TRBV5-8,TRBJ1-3,CASSRTGEAGNTIYF,TGTGCCAGCAGCCGGACAGGGGAAGCCGGAAACACCATATATTTT
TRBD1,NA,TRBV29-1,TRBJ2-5,CSVRNRGRETQYF,TGCAGCGTGCGGAACAGGGGACGAGAGACCCAGTACTTC
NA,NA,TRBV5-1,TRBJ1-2,CASSLEMGSYGYPF,TGCGCCAGCAGCTTGGAAATGGGGAGCTATGGCTACCCCTTC
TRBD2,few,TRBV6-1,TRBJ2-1,CASSSGLAGANEQFF,TGTGCCAGCAGCTCCGGACTAGCGGGGGCCAATGAGCAGTTCTTC
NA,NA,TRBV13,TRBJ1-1,CASSGGGTEAFF,TGTGCCAGCAGTGGGGGGGGCACTGAAGCTTTCTTT
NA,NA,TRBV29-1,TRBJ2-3,CSEEVTDTQYF,TGCAGCGAAGAGGTCACAGATACGCAGTATTTT
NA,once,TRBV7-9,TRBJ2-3,CASSFDRPTDTQYF,TGTGCCAGCAGCTTCGACAGACCCACAGATACGCAGTATTTT
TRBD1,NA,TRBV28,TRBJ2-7,CASSPSGQGNHEQYF,TGTGCCAGCAGTCCGTCGGGACAGGGAAACCACGAGCAGTACTTC
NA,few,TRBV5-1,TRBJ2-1,CASSSTRKGENEQFF,TGCGCCAGCAGCTCGACCAGGAAAGGCGAGAATGAGCAGTTCTTC
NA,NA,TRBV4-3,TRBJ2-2,CASSQDGRSANTGELFF,TGCGCCAGCAGCCAAGATGGGAGGAGCGCGAACACCGGGGAGCTGTTTTTT
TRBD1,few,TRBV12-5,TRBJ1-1,CASGSGQPNTEAFF,TGTGCTAGTGGTTCGGGACAGCCGAACACTGAAGCTTTCTTT
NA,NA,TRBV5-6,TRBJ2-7,CASSLILAYEQYF,TGTGCCAGCAGCCTTATCCTAGCGTACGAGCAGTACTTC
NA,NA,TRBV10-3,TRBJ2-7,CAIGREAYEQYF,TGTGCCATCGGCCGTGAGGCCTACGAGCAGTACTTC
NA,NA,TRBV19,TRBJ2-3,CASSISPPGHGSTDTQYF,TGTGCCAGTAGTATATCACCCCCGGGACACGGGAGCACAGATACGCAGTATTTT
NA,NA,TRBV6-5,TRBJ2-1,CASRRGSNMNEQFF,TGTGCCAGCAGGCGAGGGTCAAACATGAATGAGCAGTTCTTC
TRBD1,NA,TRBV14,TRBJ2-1,CASSQAGQGMKNEQFF,TGTGCCAGCAGCCAAGCGGGACAGGGAATGAAAAATGAGCAGTTCTTC
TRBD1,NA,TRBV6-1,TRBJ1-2,CATASVTGVHGYTF,TGTGCCACCGCCTCGGTCACAGGGGTGCATGGCTACACCTTC
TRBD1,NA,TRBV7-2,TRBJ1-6,CASSLQGANSPLHF,TGTGCCAGCAGCTTACAGGGGGCGAATTCACCCCTCCACTTT
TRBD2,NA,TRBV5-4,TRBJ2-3,CASSLDQRGLTDTQYF,TGTGCCAGCAGCTTGGACCAGCGGGGCCTCACAGATACGCAGTATTTT
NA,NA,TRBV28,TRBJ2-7,CASSLAGYEQYF,TGTGCCAGCAGTTTAGCGGGATACGAGCAGTACTTC
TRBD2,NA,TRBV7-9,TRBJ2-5,CASSLIAGEETQYF,TGTGCCAGCAGCTTAATAGCGGGGGAAGAGACCCAGTACTTC
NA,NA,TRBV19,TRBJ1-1,CASSPGGEAFF,TGTGCCAGTAGCCCCGGAGGCGAAGCTTTCTTT
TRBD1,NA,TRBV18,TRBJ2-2,CASSLAGQGSTGELFF,TGTGCCAGCTCACTTGCGGGACAGGGATCCACCGGGGAGCTGTTTTTT
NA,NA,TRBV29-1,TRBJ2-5,CSVVLRGLETQYF,TGCAGCGTTGTCCTTCGTGGGCTTGAGACCCAGTACTTC
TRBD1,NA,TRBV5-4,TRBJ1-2,CASSQGGDYGYTF,TGTGCCAGCAGTCAAGGGGGCGACTATGGCTACACCTTC
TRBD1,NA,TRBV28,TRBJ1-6,CASNTPGQGLNSPLHF,TGTGCCAGCAATACCCCGGGACAGGGACTAAATTCACCCCTCCACTTT
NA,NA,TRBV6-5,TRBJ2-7,CASSKQGDHEQYF,TGTGCCAGCAGTAAACAGGGTGACCACGAGCAGTACTTC
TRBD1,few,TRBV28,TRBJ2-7,CASSLLRLPGQGRYEQYF,TGTGCCAGCAGTCTTCTTCGACTTCCGGGACAGGGACGCTACGAGCAGTACTTC
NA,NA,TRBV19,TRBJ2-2,CASSSRARDTGELFF,TGTGCCAGTAGTTCCAGGGCCAGGGACACCGGGGAGCTGTTTTTT
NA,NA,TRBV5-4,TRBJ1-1,CASNKRGDTEAFF,TGTGCCAGCAACAAACGGGGGGACACTGAAGCTTTCTTT
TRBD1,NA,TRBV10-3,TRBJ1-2,CAISETRQGGDYGYTF,TGTGCCATCAGTGAAACACGACAGGGCGGGGACTATGGCTACACCTTC
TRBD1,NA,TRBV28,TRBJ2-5,CASRDRSQETQYF,TGTGCCAGCAGGGACAGGAGCCAAGAGACCCAGTACTTC
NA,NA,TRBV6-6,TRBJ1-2,CASSYSIYGRENGYTF,TGTGCCAGCAGTTACTCGATTTATGGGAGGGAGAACGGCTACACCTTC
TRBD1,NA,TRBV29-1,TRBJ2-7,CSVEVPGGSYEQYF,TGCAGCGTTGAAGTGCCAGGGGGATCCTACGAGCAGTACTTC
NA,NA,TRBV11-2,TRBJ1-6,CASSLRTTVGSPLHF,TGTGCCAGCAGCCTCCGGACTACAGTGGGTTCACCCCTCCACTTT
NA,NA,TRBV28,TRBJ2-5,CASTPLQVQETQYF,TGTGCCAGCACCCCCCTGCAGGTCCAAGAGACCCAGTACTTC
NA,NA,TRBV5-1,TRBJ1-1,CASSFGRNTEAFF,TGCGCCAGCAGCTTCGGGAGGAACACTGAAGCTTTCTTT
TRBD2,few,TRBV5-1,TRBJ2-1,CASTPRPGLASSNEQFF,TGCGCCAGCACCCCAAGGCCGGGACTAGCATCTTCGAATGAGCAGTTCTTC
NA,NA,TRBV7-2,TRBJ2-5,CASSSDYLRQETQYF,TGTGCCAGCAGCTCGGACTACCTGCGCCAAGAGACCCAGTACTTC
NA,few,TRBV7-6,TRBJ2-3,CASSPQISGTQYF,TGTGCCAGCAGCCCCCAGATATCAGGCACGCAGTATTTT
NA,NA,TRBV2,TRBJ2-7,CASSGTGLPHEQYF,TGTGCCAGCAGTGGGACAGGACTACCCCACGAGCAGTACTTC
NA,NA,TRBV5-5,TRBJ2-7,CASSFPGPIYGQYF,TGTGCCAGCAGCTTCCCGGGTCCCATTTATGGGCAGTACTTC
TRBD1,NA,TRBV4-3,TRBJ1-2,CASSPETGGDYGYTF,TGCGCCAGCAGCCCTGAGACAGGGGGGGACTATGGCTACACCTTC
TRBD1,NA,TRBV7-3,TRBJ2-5,CASSADRGSETQYF,TGTGCCAGCAGCGCCGACAGGGGCTCGGAGACCCAGTACTTC